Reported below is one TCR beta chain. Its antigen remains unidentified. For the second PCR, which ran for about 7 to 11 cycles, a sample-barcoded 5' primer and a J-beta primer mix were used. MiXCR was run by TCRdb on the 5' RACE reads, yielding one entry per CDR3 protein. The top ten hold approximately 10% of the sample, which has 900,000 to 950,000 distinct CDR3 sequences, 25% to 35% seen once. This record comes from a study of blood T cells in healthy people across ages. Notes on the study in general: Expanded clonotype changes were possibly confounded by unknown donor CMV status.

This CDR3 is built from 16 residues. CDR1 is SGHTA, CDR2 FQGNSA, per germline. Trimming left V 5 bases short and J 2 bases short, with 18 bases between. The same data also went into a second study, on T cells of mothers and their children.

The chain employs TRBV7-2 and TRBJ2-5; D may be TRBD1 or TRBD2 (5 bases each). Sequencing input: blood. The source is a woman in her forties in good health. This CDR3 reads CASSAHPGTPQETQYF. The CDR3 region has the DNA TGTGCCAGCAGCGCGCACCCCGGGACGCCGCAAGAGACCCAGTACTTC.